This TCR beta chain was profiled in a study of glioma-infiltrating T cells after dendritic cell vaccination. In the study overall: Autologous tumor lysate-pulsed dendritic cell vaccination was given between the early 2000s and the early 2010s.

This clone was counted between two and nine times. Time point here: after dendritic cell vaccination, including at tumor progression/relapse. None of the glioblastoma patients had an isocitrate dehydrogenase mutation. The method was immunoSEQ multiplex PCR; TCRdb's version includes in-frame clones alone and lacks a portion of them. Here the sample spans tens of thousands of clones, roughly 84% being singletons. Germline V gene lookup returns CDR1 MNHEY and CDR2 SMNVEV (reference sequence). The CDR3 is 14 amino acids. The trim removed 6 bases at V and 7 bases at J, leaving 8 bases unmatched. The material was blood, obtained after dendritic cell vaccination. This chain links TRBV27 with TRBJ1-1; TRBD1 matches 10 bases. The clonotype comes from a human donor with glioblastoma. The CDR3 here is CASRPGQGTGEAFF. For the CDR3, the DNA is TGTGCCAGCAGACCGGGACAGGGGACTGGTGAAGCTTTCTTT.